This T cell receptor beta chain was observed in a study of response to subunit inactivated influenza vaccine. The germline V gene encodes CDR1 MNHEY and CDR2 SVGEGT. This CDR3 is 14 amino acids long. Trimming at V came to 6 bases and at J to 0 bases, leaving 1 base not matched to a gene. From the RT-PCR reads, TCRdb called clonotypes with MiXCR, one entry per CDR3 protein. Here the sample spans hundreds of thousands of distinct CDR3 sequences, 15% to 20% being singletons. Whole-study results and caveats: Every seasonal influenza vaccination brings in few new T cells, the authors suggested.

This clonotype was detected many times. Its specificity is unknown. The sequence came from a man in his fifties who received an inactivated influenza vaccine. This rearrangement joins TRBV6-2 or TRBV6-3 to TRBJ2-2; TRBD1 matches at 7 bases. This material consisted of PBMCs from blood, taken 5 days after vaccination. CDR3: CASRQGTNTGELFF. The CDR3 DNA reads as TGTGCCAGCAGACAGGGGACGAACACCGGGGAGCTGTTTTTT.